The 23 T cell receptor beta chains given below trace back to one sample, sequenced in a study of blood T cell repertoires in COVID-19. Some clones are missing from TCRdb's copy, which holds only in-frame ones; the method was immunoSEQ multiplex PCR. The sample yields approximately 300,000 clones, about nine tenths seen once. Sequenced: PBMCs or T cells enriched from blood (not recorded which). The receptor set was obtained from a man in his sixties who had recovered from COVID-19.

The chain joins TRBV6-1 to TRBJ2-3; tentative D call: TRBD1 (6 bases). This CDR3 contains 16 residues. V lost 4 bases and J 0 bases, leaving 14 bases between the germline ends. Germline-derived CDR1 and CDR2 are MNHNS and SASEGT. The CDR3 region is CASSVVRGSSTDTQYF. Here the CDR3 DNA reads TGTGCCAGCAGTGTCGTCAGGGGCTCTAGCACAGATACGCAGTATTTT.

V and J are TRBV30 and TRBJ1-4; TRBD1 might be the D (5 bases). Trimming cost V 2 bases and J 2 bases, with 12 bases left between them. The CDR3 is 15 residues long. The germline V gene has CDR1 GTSNPN and CDR2 SVGIG (reference sequence). This CDR3 is CAWSPRAGTNEKLFF. The CDR3 coding sequence is TGTGCCTGGAGTCCCAGGGCCGGCACTAATGAAAAACTGTTTTTT.

CDR3 sequence: CASSPGTGMRREQYF. In DNA, the CDR3 is TGTGCCAGCTCACCAGGGACAGGAATGCGTCGAGAGCAGTACTTC. The chain employs TRBV18 and TRBJ2-7, with TRBD1 matching 8 bases. The V gene end was trimmed by 2 bases and the J gene end by 7 bases; junction bases not matched to a gene: 10. This CDR3 comprises 15 residues. The germline V gene has CDR1 KGHSH and CDR2 LQKENI.

This sequence joins TRBV18 and TRBJ1-5; no clear D gene. V was pared by 2 bases and J by 7 bases, with 15 bases between. This CDR3 spans 15 amino acids. The germline V gene encodes CDR1 KGHSH and CDR2 LQKENI. CDR3 sequence: CASSPASATRQPQHF. The DNA for the CDR3 is TGTGCCAGCTCACCAGCTTCGGCAACCAGGCAGCCCCAGCATTTT.

This clone appeared once. This chain joins TRBV7-9 and TRBJ2-3; the match to TRBD2 covers 13 bases. The CDR3 spans 15 residues. Germline V gene data show CDR1 as SEHNR and CDR2 as FQNEAQ (reference sequence). The V and J ends lost 5 bases and 5 bases, in that order; junction bases with no gene match: 4. CDR3: CASSNGLAGVDTQYF. The CDR3 DNA follows: TGTGCCAGCAGCAACGGACTAGCGGGAGTAGATACGCAGTATTTT. The full variable domain, rest sourced from reference TRBV7-9 and TRBJ2-3, is DTGVSQNPRHKITKRGQNVTFRCDPISEHNRLYWYRQTLGQGPEFLTYFQNEAQLEKSRLLSDRFSAERPKGSFSTLEIQRTEQGDSAMYLCASSNGLAGVDTQYFGPGTRLTVL.

This chain connects TRBV27 to TRBJ2-3; D is possibly TRBD2 (6 bases). V gave up 6 bases and J gave up 5 bases, with 15 bases separating them. The CDR3 has 14 amino acids. The germline CDR1 and CDR2 sequences are MNHEY and SMNVEV (reference sequence). CDR3 residues: CASSPRDFLDTQYF. In DNA form, the CDR3 reads TGTGCCAGCAGCCCCCGGGACTTCTTAGATACGCAGTATTTT.

The chain is built from TRBV5-1 and TRBJ2-7, with 13 bases aligning to TRBD2. The CDR3 extends over 16 amino acids. In germline, CDR1 is SGHRS, CDR2 YFSETQ. Trimming removed 5 bases from V and 2 bases from J; junction bases left unmatched: 7. CDR3 sequence reads: CASSYAGTSGTYEQYF. The CDR3 DNA reads as TGCGCCAGCAGTTACGCCGGGACTAGCGGGACCTACGAGCAGTACTTC.

The chain links TRBV7-3 to TRBJ2-7; possible D gene TRBD2, 6 bases. V lost 5 bases, J lost 6 bases, and 17 bases lay in between. CDR1 is SGHTA, CDR2 FQGTGA, per germline. CDR3 size: 14 residues. In DNA form, the CDR3 reads TGTGCCAGCAGCCCCACTCCGGGAGTGGGCGAGCAGTACTTC. Protein: CASSPTPGVGEQYF.

The rearrangement links TRBV3-1 (or the pseudogene TRBV3-2) to TRBJ2-7; 7 bases align to TRBD2. The ends lost 0 bases at V and 7 bases at J; junction bases unmatched: 15. In germline, CDR1 is LGHDT, CDR2 YNNKEL (reference sequence). The CDR3 totals 17 residues. CDR3 amino acids: CASSQEWAGGSLGEQYF. The CDR3 DNA reads TGTGCCAGCAGCCAAGAGTGGGCGGGCGGGAGTTTGGGTGAGCAGTACTTC.

The chain is built from TRBV6-5 and TRBJ2-7; D might be TRBD2 (5 bases). This CDR3 is 14 amino acids long. CDR1 and CDR2 (germline): MNHEY, SVGAGI. V shed 0 bases and J shed 7 bases, with 13 bases lying between them. The CDR3: CASSYSSTPGEQYF. DNA for the CDR3: TGTGCCAGCAGTTACTCTTCGACTCCGGGGGAGCAGTACTTC.

CDR3 sequence (DNA): TGTGCCAGCAGCTTCTCCGGGAACCTCCAAGAGACCCAGTACTTC. Its protein is CASSFSGNLQETQYF. The rearrangement uses TRBV7-9 and TRBJ2-5, with a possible D match to TRBD2 (5 bases). Germline loops: CDR1 SEHNR, CDR2 FQNEAQ (reference sequence). V shed 3 bases and J shed 1 base, with 12 bases lying between them. CDR3 length equals 15 residues.

The J gene is TRBJ2-7, the V gene TRBV5-1, with 9 nucleotides matching TRBD1. Germline CDR1 is SGHRS and CDR2 is YFSETQ. The CDR3 contains 14 residues. Trimming removed 3 bases from V and 3 bases from J; junction bases left unmatched: 4. DNA for the CDR3: TGCGCCAGCAGCTCATCGGACAGGGGCTACGAGCAGTACTTC. Translated: CASSSSDRGYEQYF.

This rearrangement joins TRBV10-1 to TRBJ2-3; 8 positions match TRBD2. Germline lookup yields CDR1 WNHNN and CDR2 SYGVQD (reference sequence). There are 15 residues in the CDR3. V was pared by 6 bases and J by 1 base, with 6 bases of the junction left unmatched. DNA of the CDR3: TGCGCCAGCAGCCCGGGACTAGGGGGCACAGATACGCAGTATTTT. This translates into CASSPGLGGTDTQYF.

The CDR3 is CASSYSATVPGRDEQFF. In DNA form, the CDR3 reads TGTGCCAGCAGTTACTCGGCAACTGTGCCCGGGAGGGATGAGCAGTTCTTC. The V gene is TRBV6-2 or TRBV6-3, the J gene TRBJ2-1, with 8 bases matching TRBD2. The CDR3 runs 17 residues. The V segment lost 0 bases and the J segment 8 bases; nucleotides outside the gene matches: 12. The germline V gene has CDR1 MNHEY and CDR2 SVGEGT.

The rearrangement uses TRBV7-3 and TRBJ2-1; weak D call: TRBD2 (6 bases). Germline CDR1 is SGHTA and CDR2 is FQGTGA. Trimming pared 5 bases from V and 10 bases from J, leaving 27 bases between. CDR3 length: 17 residues. Here the CDR3 reads CASSAGTPKNPYREQFF. As DNA, the CDR3 is TGTGCCAGCAGCGCGGGGACCCCAAAGAACCCGTACAGGGAGCAGTTCTTC.

The chain is built from TRBV7-9 and TRBJ2-2, with D unclear. The germline V and J ends were trimmed by 1 base and 4 bases, with 4 bases remaining between them. There are 13 residues in the CDR3. Germline V gene sequence: CDR1 SEHNR, CDR2 FQNEAQ (reference sequence). The CDR3 spells CASSLGATGELFF. CDR3 DNA: TGTGCCAGCAGCTTAGGGGCCACCGGGGAGCTGTTTTTT.

The rearrangement uses TRBV15 and TRBJ1-3; no reliable D call. Germline CDR1 reads LNHNV; CDR2 reads YYDKDF (reference sequence). The CDR3 has 14 amino acids. V lost 0 bases to trimming and J lost 1 base, with 4 bases between them. This chain's CDR3 is CATSRDRSGNTIYF. CDR3 sequence (DNA): TGTGCCACCAGCAGAGACAGGTCTGGAAACACCATATATTTT.

This clone appeared once. The rearrangement links TRBV4-1 to TRBJ1-5, with 7 bases aligning to TRBD1. The CDR3 is made up of 15 amino acids. Germline V lookup: CDR1 MGHRA, CDR2 YSYEKL. With 2 bases clipped from V and 2 bases from J, the junction kept 3 bases outside the gene matches. The CDR3 bases are TGCGCCAGCAGCCAAAGCCAGGGGGGCAATCAGCCCCAGCATTTT. This gives the protein CASSQSQGGNQPQHF.

This sequence joins TRBV4-2 and TRBJ1-1; 8 bases are shared with TRBD1. The CDR3 spans 16 residues. With V trimmed by 0 bases and J by 0 bases, 3 bases remained unmatched. The germline CDR1 and CDR2 sequences are LGHNA and YNFKEQ. CDR3 DNA: TGTGCCAGCAGCCAAGAGACAGGGGACATGAACACTGAAGCTTTCTTT. Protein sequence: CASSQETGDMNTEAFF.

This chain joins TRBV28 and TRBJ1-1; 8 bases align to TRBD1. The CDR3 runs 14 residues. V gave up 5 bases and J gave up 5 bases; unmatched junction bases: 7. Germline loops: CDR1 MDHEN, CDR2 SYDVKM. The chain's CDR3 is CASSPRQGRTEAFF. Here the CDR3 DNA reads TGTGCCAGCAGTCCAAGACAGGGGAGGACTGAAGCTTTCTTT.

This clone occurred once. The chain couples TRBV9 to TRBJ2-3; D perhaps matches TRBD2 (7 bases). There are 16 residues in the CDR3. V dropped 4 bases and J dropped 2 bases, with 17 bases sitting between them. Germline values: CDR1 SGDLS, CDR2 YYNGEE. DNA of the CDR3: TGTGCCAGCAGCCGTTCGGGGGGCCTTTTCACAGATACGCAGTATTTT. It codes for CASSRSGGLFTDTQYF.

This clone has only one observation. The gene calls are TRBV24-1 and TRBJ2-5; D unresolved. V lost 2 bases and J lost 5, with 8 bases in between. CDR1 and CDR2 (germline): KGHDR, SFDVKD. There are 13 residues in the CDR3. The CDR3 sequence: CATSDWAWETQYF. CDR3 DNA sequence: TGTGCCACCAGTGATTGGGCTTGGGAGACCCAGTACTTC.

The J gene is TRBJ2-2, the V gene TRBV7-3; 13 nucleotides align to TRBD2. The V segment lost 4 bases and the J segment 8 bases; nucleotides outside the gene matches: 10. The germline gives CDR1 SGHTA, CDR2 FQGTGA. CDR3 length: 17 residues. DNA for the CDR3: TGTGCCAGCAGCTCAACCGGGACTAGCGGGAAAGGGGGGGAGCTGTTTTTT. It yields the protein CASSSTGTSGKGGELFF.